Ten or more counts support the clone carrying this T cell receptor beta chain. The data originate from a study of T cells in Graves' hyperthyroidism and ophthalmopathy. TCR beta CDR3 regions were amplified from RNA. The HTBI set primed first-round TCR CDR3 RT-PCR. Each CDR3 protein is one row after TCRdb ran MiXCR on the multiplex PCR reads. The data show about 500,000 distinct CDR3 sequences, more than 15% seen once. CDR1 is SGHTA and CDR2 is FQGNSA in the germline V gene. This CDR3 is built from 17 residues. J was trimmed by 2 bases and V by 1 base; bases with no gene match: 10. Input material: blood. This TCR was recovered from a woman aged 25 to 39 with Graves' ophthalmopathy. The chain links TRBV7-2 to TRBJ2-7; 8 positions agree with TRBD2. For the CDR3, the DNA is TGTGCCAGCAGCTTAGAACTCATGGGGCGGGGGGCCTACGAGCAGTACTTC. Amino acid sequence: CASSLELMGRGAYEQYF.